One sample yielded the 24 T cell receptor beta chains listed below, sequenced in a study of blood T cell repertoires in COVID-19. Generated by immunoSEQ multiplex PCR, the TCRdb table keeps only in-frame clones and is missing some. The sample includes 200,000 to 250,000 clones, around four fifths of them seen just once. The sequenced material came from peripheral blood. These receptors came from a woman between 55 and 75 years old with active or convalescent COVID-19.

CDR3 region: CASSPRTGPTPGELFF. In nucleotides, the CDR3 is TGTGCCAGCAGCCCGCGGACTGGCCCTACACCCGGGGAGCTGTTTTTT. The chain is built from TRBV9 and TRBJ2-2, with a weak D call TRBD2 (5 bases). Germline V gene sequence: CDR1 SGDLS, CDR2 YYNGEE. There are 16 residues in the CDR3. The V and J ends lost 4 bases and 6 bases respectively, with 19 bases between them.

This rearrangement joins TRBV30 to TRBJ1-1, with 9 bases that match TRBD1. The germline V gene encodes CDR1 GTSNPN and CDR2 SVGIG (reference sequence). This CDR3 has 17 residues. V gave up 4 bases and J gave up 0 bases; unmatched junction bases: 12. The CDR3 nucleotides read TGTGCCTGGACCCCCCCCCGGTGGACAGGGGTGAACACTGAAGCTTTCTTT. Translation: CAWTPPRWTGVNTEAFF.

This CDR3 reads CASSPTGFMNTEAFF. As DNA, the CDR3 is TGTGCCAGCTCACCGACAGGGTTCATGAACACTGAAGCTTTCTTT. This chain connects TRBV18 to TRBJ1-1; 7 positions agree with TRBD1. The CDR3 covers 15 residues. V was clipped by 3 bases and J by 0 bases; unmatched bases: 4. Germline-derived CDR1 and CDR2 are KGHSH and LQKENI.

The chain carries TRBV5-1 and TRBJ2-7; D unclear. Germline V gene data show CDR1 as SGHRS and CDR2 as YFSETQ. The CDR3 consists of 15 residues. Trimming cost V 0 bases and J 7 bases, with 17 bases left between them. This chain's CDR3 is CASSLEPSPPREQYF. DNA of the CDR3: TGCGCCAGCAGCTTGGAGCCGAGCCCGCCTCGAGAGCAGTACTTC.

The chain recombines TRBV10-3 with TRBJ1-1; TRBD1 matches 8 bases. CDR3 length equals 14 residues. The germline V gene has CDR1 ENHRY and CDR2 SYGVKD. V lost 3 bases to trimming and J lost 5 bases; unmatched junction nucleotides: 5. The CDR3 DNA follows: TGTGCCATCAGTGATTGGGACAGGAATACTGAAGCTTTCTTT. This gives the protein CAISDWDRNTEAFF.

The rearrangement joins TRBV11-1 to TRBJ2-6; a weak D match, TRBD2 (5 bases). The CDR3 runs to 13 residues. Germline V gives CDR1 SGHAT, CDR2 FQDESV (reference sequence). The CDR3 DNA is TGTGCGGGAGCCCCCTCTGGGGCCAACGTCCTGACTTTC. Translation: CAGAPSGANVLTF.

CDR3 bases: TGTGCCTGGAGTTGGCAGAACGATCAAGAGACCCAGTACTTC. Protein: CAWSWQNDQETQYF. This sequence joins TRBV30 and TRBJ2-5; D is uncertain. The CDR3 contains 14 residues. V dropped 2 bases and J dropped 2 bases, with 12 bases sitting between them. CDR1 is GTSNPN, CDR2 SVGIG, per germline (reference sequence). Full variable domain (outside the CDR3, taken from reference TRBV30 and TRBJ2-5): SQTIHQWPATLVQPVGSPLSLECTVEGTSNPNLYWYRQAAGRGLQLLFYSVGIGQISSEVPQNLSASRPQDRQFILSSKKLLLSDSGFYLCAWSWQNDQETQYFGPGTRLLVL.

The chain joins TRBV5-5 to TRBJ2-1; D remains ambiguous. There are 14 residues in the CDR3. Germline V lookup: CDR1 SGHKS, CDR2 YYEKEE (reference sequence). V was pared by 1 base and J by 1 base, with 6 bases between. The CDR3 sequence: CASSLPGSYNEQFF. The CDR3 DNA follows: TGTGCCAGCAGCTTGCCAGGATCCTACAATGAGCAGTTCTTC.

Only one count was recorded for this clone. The chain is built from TRBV11-2 and TRBJ2-5; D uncertain. Germline V gene data show CDR1 as SGHAT and CDR2 as FQNNGV. V was clipped by 5 bases and J by 7 bases, with 14 bases between them. The CDR3 is 13 residues long. In DNA form, the CDR3 reads TGTGCCAGCAGCCCGACGACTTCGGGGACCCAGTACTTC. This codes for CASSPTTSGTQYF. Complete variable domain (other parts from reference TRBV11-2 and TRBJ2-5): EAGVAQSPRYKIIEKRQSVAFWCNPISGHATLYWYQQILGQGPKLLIQFQNNGVVDDSQLPKDRFSAERLKGVDSTLKIQPAKLEDSAVYLCASSPTTSGTQYFGPGTRLLVL.

This clone was counted a few times. Relative to the germline gene, one junction end is altered; a read error may explain this. The chain combines TRBV7-7 with TRBJ2-3; D might be TRBD2 (5 bases). CDR3 length: 13 amino acids. Germline CDR1 reads SSHAT; CDR2 reads FNYEAQ (reference sequence). CDR3 residues: CASSRGFTDTQYF. The CDR3 coding sequence is TGTGCTAGCAGCCGGGGTTTCACAGATACGCAGTATTTT.

This rearrangement joins TRBV19 to TRBJ1-1; 7 nucleotides line up with TRBD1. Losses at the gene ends were 5 bases for V and 1 base for J; bases not matched to a gene: 7. The CDR3 runs to 15 residues. Germline CDR1 is LNHDA and CDR2 is SQIVND (reference sequence). In nucleotides, the CDR3 is TGTGCCAGTAGTTGGTCTGGGACAGCGAACACTGAAGCTTTCTTT. This encodes CASSWSGTANTEAFF.

This clone was observed once. The chain joins TRBV3-1 (or the pseudogene TRBV3-2) to TRBJ2-5; no reliable D call. The CDR3 consists of 12 residues. The germline gives CDR1 LGHDT, CDR2 YNNKEL (reference sequence). V was trimmed by 6 bases and J by 0 bases, leaving 5 bases between them. Here the CDR3 DNA reads TGTGCCAGCAGTCGGTACCAAGAGACCCAGTACTTC. Translated: CASSRYQETQYF.

The CDR3 DNA is TGTGCCAGCAGCCTACAGGCTAACTATGGCTACACCTTC. This gives the protein CASSLQANYGYTF. The V call is TRBV12-3 or TRBV12-4, the J call TRBJ1-2; D might be TRBD1 (5 bases). The ends were cut back, 6 bases at V and 0 bases at J, with 8 bases in the middle. The CDR3 covers 13 residues.

The rearrangement links TRBV19 to TRBJ1-4; TRBD1 aligns across 9 bases. The junction had 2 bases not matched to a gene; V was cut back by 3 bases and J by 6 bases. CDR1 and CDR2 from the germline V gene are LNHDA and SQIVND (reference sequence). The CDR3 length is 14 residues. CDR3 sequence: CASSIDRGDEKLFF. The DNA for the CDR3 is TGTGCCAGTAGTATCGACAGGGGGGATGAAAAACTGTTTTTT.

The J gene is TRBJ2-2, the V gene TRBV11-3; D uncertain. CDR3 size: 14 residues. Germline lookup yields CDR1 SGHNT and CDR2 YENEEA. The V end was cut by 5 bases, the J end by 5 bases, with 12 bases between. CDR3 protein: CASSPLTATGELFF. The CDR3 nucleotides read TGTGCCAGCAGCCCGCTGACTGCGACCGGGGAGCTGTTTTTT.

The rearrangement links TRBV7-8 to TRBJ2-5, with TRBD1 matching 7 bases. CDR1 is SGHVS, CDR2 FQNEAQ, per germline. V lost 6 bases and J lost 2; bases outside the gene matches: 6. CDR3 size: 14 residues. The CDR3 spells CASSKDRAQETQYF. The CDR3 nucleotides read TGTGCCAGCAGTAAAGACAGGGCACAAGAGACCCAGTACTTC.

This chain joins TRBV6-5 and TRBJ2-1, with a weak D call TRBD1 (7 bases). Between the trimmed V and J ends, which lost 8 bases and 4 bases, there was a span of 18 bases. The CDR3 loop spans 15 amino acids. Germline-derived CDR1 and CDR2 are MNHEY and SVGAGI. Here the CDR3 reads CASQNGGTAYNEQFF. The DNA for the CDR3 is TGTGCCAGCCAGAACGGCGGGACAGCTTACAATGAGCAGTTCTTC.

The V and J genes are TRBV7-8 and TRBJ2-1; D is unresolved. The ends were cut back, 5 bases at V and 0 bases at J, with 11 bases in the middle. Germline V gives CDR1 SGHVS, CDR2 FQNEAQ. This CDR3 contains 15 residues. CDR3 protein: CASSPYLSSYNEQFF. The DNA of the CDR3 is TGTGCCAGCAGCCCTTACTTGAGCTCCTACAATGAGCAGTTCTTC. The whole variable domain, filled in from reference TRBV7-8 and TRBJ2-1, reads GAGVSQSPRYKVAKRGQDVALRCDPISGHVSLFWYQQALGQGPEFLTYFQNEAQLDKSGLPSDRFFAERPEGSVSTLKIQRTQQEDSAVYLCASSPYLSSYNEQFFGPGTRLTVL.

The rearrangement uses TRBV5-3 and TRBJ1-1, with 8 bases lining up with TRBD1. TRBV5-3 carries the ORF label, with uncertain function. Trimming took 4 bases from V and 2 from J; bases not matched to a gene: 7. CDR3 length equals 15 residues. CDR3 sequence: CARSLGRGPNTEAFF. CDR3 nucleotides: TGTGCCAGAAGCCTTGGCAGGGGGCCTAACACTGAAGCTTTCTTT.

The chain recombines TRBV29-1 with TRBJ1-1, with D unclear. CDR1 SQVTM and CDR2 ANQGSEA come from the germline V gene. The V and J ends lost 5 bases and 1 base respectively, with 5 bases between them. The length of the CDR3 is 11 residues. CDR3 region: CSVNTNTEAFF. The CDR3 DNA follows: TGCAGCGTTAACACGAACACTGAAGCTTTCTTT.

The table lists this clone with a count of one. The rearrangement joins TRBV20-1 to TRBJ2-3, with D possibly TRBD1 on 6 matching bases. Germline V gene lookup returns CDR1 DFQATT and CDR2 SNEGSKA (reference sequence). The CDR3 consists of 11 residues. The V and J ends lost 1 base and 8 bases respectively, with 7 bases between them. CDR3 sequence: CSARVGATQYF. In nucleotides, the CDR3 is TGCAGTGCTAGAGTGGGGGCTACGCAGTATTTT.

The V and J genes are TRBV7-9 and TRBJ1-3; D call uncertain. Germline values: CDR1 SEHNR, CDR2 FQNEAQ (reference sequence). The CDR3 has 16 amino acids. V was cut by 5 bases and J by 1 base, with 15 bases left in between. The CDR3 loop reads CASSAPNYLSGNTIYF. In DNA, the CDR3 is TGTGCCAGCAGCGCTCCTAATTACCTATCTGGAAACACCATATATTTT.

CDR3 amino acids: CASSIQGAGGELFF. CDR3 nucleotides: TGTGCCAGTAGTATACAGGGGGCGGGCGGGGAGCTGTTTTTT. The J gene is TRBJ2-2, the V gene TRBV19, with 8 bases identical to TRBD1. This CDR3 spans 14 amino acids. V trimming: 2 bases; J trimming: 7 bases; junction bases outside the gene matches: 3. Germline-derived CDR1 and CDR2 are LNHDA and SQIVND (reference sequence).

The chain links TRBV5-5 to TRBJ1-4, with no clear D. The ends were cut back, 1 base at V and 0 bases at J, with 16 bases in the middle. The CDR3 consists of 18 residues. Germline loops: CDR1 SGHKS, CDR2 YYEKEE (reference sequence). The CDR3 nucleotides read TGTGCCAGCAGCTTGCGGGTGTCCCTTGTTGCAACTAATGAAAAACTGTTTTTT. This sequence encodes CASSLRVSLVATNEKLFF.